What follows are 14 T cell receptor beta chains derived from one specimen sequenced in a study of blood T cell repertoires in COVID-19. TCRdb keeps only in-frame clones here, not all; method: immunoSEQ multiplex PCR. The table records about 58,000 clones, around 89% of them present only once. Material for sequencing was peripheral blood. The receptors were sampled from a man aged 55 to 70 with acute or convalescent COVID-19.

This chain uses TRBV6-1 with TRBJ1-5; D possibly corresponds to TRBD1 (5 bases). The CDR3 spans 16 residues. Germline V gene data show CDR1 as MNHNS and CDR2 as SASEGT. Trimming stripped 2 bases from V and 2 bases from J, with 13 bases between. Written as DNA, the CDR3 is TGTGCCAGCAGTGAAAAAAGGGGCTTCGGCAATCAGCCCCAGCATTTT. Protein product: CASSEKRGFGNQPQHF.

The chain links TRBV4-1 to TRBJ1-4, with 8 nucleotides matching TRBD1. Germline V CDR1 and CDR2: MGHRA, YSYEKL. The CDR3 runs to 15 residues. V was pared by 9 bases and J by 5 bases, with 11 bases of the junction left unmatched. CDR3 protein: CASKPRTGMNEKLFF. CDR3 in DNA: TGCGCCAGTAAACCTCGGACAGGGATGAATGAAAAACTGTTTTTT.

The V gene is TRBV27, the J gene TRBJ1-3; no firm D call. Trimming left V 6 bases short and J 1 base short, with 13 bases between. Germline V gives CDR1 MNHEY, CDR2 SMNVEV (reference sequence). The CDR3 covers 15 residues. In DNA form, the CDR3 reads TGTGCCAGCAGCTGGACCGGAGGTTCTGGAAACACCATATATTTT. Its translation is CASSWTGGSGNTIYF.

V is TRBV24-1 and J is TRBJ1-4; a weak D match, TRBD1 (6 bases). Germline loops: CDR1 KGHDR, CDR2 SFDVKD. The CDR3 has 16 amino acids. The V end lost 2 bases, the J end lost 8 bases, and 17 bases lay between the germline ends. CDR3 nucleotide sequence: TGTGCCACCAGTGATTCCGGGACACTCTCGGGCGAAAAACTGTTTTTT. Translated, it gives CATSDSGTLSGEKLFF.

This chain joins TRBV5-1 and TRBJ1-4; D gene ambiguous. This CDR3 is 16 amino acids long. Germline CDR1 is SGHRS and CDR2 is YFSETQ. V lost 0 bases and J 3 bases, leaving 12 bases between the germline ends. CDR3 sequence: CASSLGSRMANEKLFF. The CDR3 DNA reads as TGCGCCAGCAGCTTGGGATCCAGGATGGCTAATGAAAAACTGTTTTTT.

The V gene is TRBV4-3, the J gene TRBJ1-2; 10 nucleotides match TRBD1. This CDR3 comprises 16 residues. CDR1 is LGHNA, CDR2 YSLEER, per germline. The ends lost 0 bases at V and 3 bases at J; junction bases unmatched: 4. The CDR3 coding sequence is TGCGCCAGCAGCCAAGAGACAGGGGGCTTGTACTATGGCTACACCTTC. Translated, it gives CASSQETGGLYYGYTF.

V and J are TRBV10-2 and TRBJ1-4, with D possibly being TRBD1 (5 bases). Trimming left V 3 bases short and J 7 bases short, with 12 bases between. Per the germline V gene, CDR1 is WSHSY and CDR2 is SAAADI. The CDR3 totals 14 residues. Here the CDR3 DNA reads TGCGCCAGCAGTGACAGGGTATTGGGTGAAAAACTGTTTTTT. Protein product: CASSDRVLGEKLFF.

This chain links TRBV7-3 with TRBJ2-2; 10 positions agree with TRBD2. With 1 base clipped from V and 0 bases from J, the junction kept 8 bases outside the gene matches. CDR3 length equals 19 residues. From germline, CDR1 is SGHTA and CDR2 FQGTGA. The CDR3 is CASSLIPTSGLPNTGELFF. In DNA form, the CDR3 reads TGTGCCAGCAGCTTAATCCCGACTAGCGGGCTACCGAACACCGGGGAGCTGTTTTTT. Complete variable domain (other parts from reference TRBV7-3 and TRBJ2-2): GAGVSQTPSNKVTEKGKYVELRCDPISGHTALYWYRQSLGQGPEFLIYFQGTGAADDSGLPNDRFFAVRPEGSVSTLKIQRTERGDSAVYLCASSLIPTSGLPNTGELFFGEGSRLTVL.

The chain carries TRBV9 and TRBJ2-1; TRBD1 matches at 10 bases. After removal of 0 bases from V and 9 bases from J, the junction contained 6 bases not matched to a gene. There are 15 residues in the CDR3. Germline V lookup: CDR1 SGDLS, CDR2 YYNGEE. CDR3 sequence (DNA): TGTGCCAGCAGCGTAGTCTGGGACAGGGGAGGTGAGCAGTTCTTC. Translation: CASSVVWDRGGEQFF. The entire variable domain, with the rest obtained from reference TRBV9 and TRBJ2-1, is as follows: DSGVTQTPKHLITATGQRVTLRCSPRSGDLSVYWYQQSLDQGLQFLIQYYNGEERAKGNILERFSAQQFPDLHSELNLSSLELGDSALYFCASSVVWDRGGEQFFGPGTRLTVL.

This chain uses TRBV15 with TRBJ1-1, with D hard to call. Germline CDR1 reads LNHNV; CDR2 reads YYDKDF (reference sequence). This CDR3 has 14 amino acids. V was cut by 0 bases and J by 3 bases, with 8 bases left in between. The DNA of the CDR3 is TGTGCCACCAGCAGAGATACGGTCGACACTGAAGCTTTCTTT. Translation: CATSRDTVDTEAFF.

The chain is built from TRBV5-1 and TRBJ2-2; D may be TRBD2 (5 bases). Germline loops: CDR1 SGHRS, CDR2 YFSETQ. Trimming pared 0 bases from V and 5 bases from J, leaving 11 bases between. The CDR3 totals 15 residues. CDR3 sequence: CASSLGASHTGELFF. The DNA for the CDR3 is TGCGCCAGCAGCTTGGGAGCTAGCCATACCGGGGAGCTGTTTTTT.

The chain uses TRBV29-1 and TRBJ1-2, with TRBD1 identical over 8 bases. The CDR3 loop spans 13 amino acids. V lost 4 bases to trimming and J lost 8 bases; unmatched junction nucleotides: 9. Germline-derived CDR1 and CDR2 are SQVTM and ANQGSEA. CDR3 DNA: TGCAGCGTTGTTCCGACAGGGGCGAAAGGCTACACCTTC. Amino acid sequence: CSVVPTGAKGYTF.

The chain is built from TRBV9 and TRBJ2-1, with TRBD2 matching over 10 bases. CDR3 length: 15 residues. The ends lost 3 bases at V and 6 bases at J; junction bases unmatched: 6. Germline V gene lookup returns CDR1 SGDLS and CDR2 YYNGEE. The CDR3 here is CASSASLAGVNEQFF. The CDR3 DNA reads as TGTGCCAGCAGCGCGAGCCTAGCGGGAGTCAATGAGCAGTTCTTC. Based on the CDR3 plus reference TRBV9 and TRBJ2-1, the full variable domain is DSGVTQTPKHLITATGQRVTLRCSPRSGDLSVYWYQQSLDQGLQFLIQYYNGEERAKGNILERFSAQQFPDLHSELNLSSLELGDSALYFCASSASLAGVNEQFFGPGTRLTVL.

The sample holds one count of this clone. This chain links TRBV5-1 with TRBJ1-3; no clear D gene. V was pared by 0 bases and J by 0 bases, with 7 bases between. The CDR3 is 15 amino acids. The germline CDR1 and CDR2 sequences are SGHRS and YFSETQ. The CDR3 DNA is TGCGCCAGCAGCTTGGAACTGAGCTCTGGAAACACCATATATTTT. This sequence encodes CASSLELSSGNTIYF.